One TCR beta chain is described in this entry. Its antigen is as yet unknown. The data originate from a study of CD8 T cells in Susac syndrome. The overall study: The sequenced Susac syndrome patients included about six who had clinically active disease and eight or nine who were in remission.

Random hexamers were used to reverse transcribe roughly 0.5 to 1 ug of RNA. Multiplex immunoSEQ PCR targeted 54 Vbeta and 13 Jbeta TCR beta segments. Each CDR3 protein gets one entry after TCRdb re-called the immunoSEQ multiplex PCR reads with MiXCR. The sample consists of 130,000 or so distinct CDR3 sequences, 96% of them appearing once. The CDR3 runs 13 residues. Deletions cut 3 bases from V and 7 bases from J, with 10 bases between. CDR1 and CDR2 (germline): MNHEY, SMNVEV (reference sequence). Study-wide points: Regarding the TCR sequencing and HLA analysis, the study admitted that a relatively small number of individuals were involved.

From blood CD8+ and CD4+ T cells, the TCR beta chain was sequenced. This chain links TRBV27 with TRBJ1-5, with unresolved D. The source of this sequence is a human donor with Susac syndrome. The specimen was CD4+ T cells from PBMCs. CDR3 DNA: TGTGCCAGCAGTTTGACGATTTTACAGCCCCAGCATTTT. Translated, it gives CASSLTILQPQHF.